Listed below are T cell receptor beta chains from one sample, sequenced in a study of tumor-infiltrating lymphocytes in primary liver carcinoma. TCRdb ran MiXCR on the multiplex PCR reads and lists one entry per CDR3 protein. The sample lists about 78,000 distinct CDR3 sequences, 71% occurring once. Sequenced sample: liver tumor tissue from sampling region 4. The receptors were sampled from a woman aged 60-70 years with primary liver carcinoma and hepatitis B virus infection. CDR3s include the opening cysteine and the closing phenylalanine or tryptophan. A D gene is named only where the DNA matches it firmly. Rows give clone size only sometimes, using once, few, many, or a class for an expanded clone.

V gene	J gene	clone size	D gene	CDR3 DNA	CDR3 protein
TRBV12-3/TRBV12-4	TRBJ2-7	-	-	TGTGCCAGCAGTGACACGCGGGAGCAGTACTTC	CASSDTREQYF
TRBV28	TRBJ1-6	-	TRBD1	TGTGTCAGCAACTCAGGACAGGGAAATTTACCCCTCCACTTT	CVSNSGQGNLPLHF
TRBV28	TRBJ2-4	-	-	TGTGCCAGCAGTTTTATTGGCGGAACCAAAAACATTCAGTATTTC	CASSFIGGTKNIQYF
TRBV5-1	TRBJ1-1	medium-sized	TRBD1	TGCGCCAGCAGCTCTGACAGGGGAGTGGGGACTGAAGCTTTCTTT	CASSSDRGVGTEAFF
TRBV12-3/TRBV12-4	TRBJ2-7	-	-	TGTGCCAGCAGGGTAGCGCGAGGGAGCAACGAGCAGTACTTC	CASRVARGSNEQYF
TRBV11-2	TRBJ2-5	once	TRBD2	TGTGCCAGCAGCTGGACTAGCGGCCTAGAGACTCAGTACTTC	CASSWTSGLETQYF
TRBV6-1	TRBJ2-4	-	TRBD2	TGTGCCAGCAGTGAAGAGGCAAGCGGGAGGACTGGTGCCAAAAGCATTCAGTACTTC	CASSEEASGRTGAKSIQYF
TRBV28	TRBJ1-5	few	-	TGTGCCAGCAGTTTTTTTCGTCCGGGCAAAAGGAGGCAGCCCCAGCATTTT	CASSFFRPGKRRQPQHF
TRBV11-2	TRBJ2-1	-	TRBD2	TGTGTCAACAGCTTAGATCTGGGGCTAGCGGGACAGTTCTTC	CVNSLDLGLAGQFF
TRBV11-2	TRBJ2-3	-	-	TGTACCACCTGTCCGGGGGAGTTCGGGGTAGATACGCAGTATTTT	CTTCPGEFGVDTQYF
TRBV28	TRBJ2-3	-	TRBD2	TGTGCCAACAGTATCCTAGCGGGAGTAATGACAGATACACAGTATTTT	CANSILAGVMTDTQYF
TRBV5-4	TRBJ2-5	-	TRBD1	TGTGCCAGCAACCAATCGACAGGGGACGAGACCCAGTATTTC	CASNQSTGDETQYF
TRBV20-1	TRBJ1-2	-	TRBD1	TGCAGTGCTAGGTCTACAGGGGGCCGTGGCTATGACTACACCTTC	CSARSTGGRGYDYTF
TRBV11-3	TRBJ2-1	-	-	TGTGCCAGCAGCTTAGGGTTAGGCGGGCTTTCCTGCAATGAACAGTTCTTC	CASSLGLGGLSCNEQFF
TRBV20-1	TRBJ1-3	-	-	TGCAGTGCTAGGGGCAGGACTGGAAACACCATATATTTT	CSARGRTGNTIYF
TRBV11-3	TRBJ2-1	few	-	TGTGCCAGTAGCCCCACTGCTGGGATCCGGGAGTTCTTC	CASSPTAGIREFF
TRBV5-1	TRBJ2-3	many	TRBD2	TGCGCCAGCAGCTTACTAGCGGGAGGCACAGATACGCAGTATTTT	CASSLLAGGTDTQYF
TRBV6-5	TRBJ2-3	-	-	TGTACCAGCAGTAGCCCGACATGGGGCAGGGATACGCAGTATTTT	CTSSSPTWGRDTQYF
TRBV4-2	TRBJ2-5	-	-	TGTGCCAGCAGCCAAGGGCGACTAGACCAAGAGACCCAGTACTTT	CASSQGRLDQETQYF
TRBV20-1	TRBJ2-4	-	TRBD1	TGCAGTGCGCGAGGGGGCGCCAAAAACATCCAGTACTTC	CSARGGAKNIQYF
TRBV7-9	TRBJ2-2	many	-	TGTGCCAGCACCCGGGGAACCGGGGAGCTGTTTTTT	CASTRGTGELFF
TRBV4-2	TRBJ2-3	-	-	TGTGCCAGCAGCCAAGTCGGCGTCACAGATAAGCAGTATTTT	CASSQVGVTDKQYF
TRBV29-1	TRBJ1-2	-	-	TGCAGCGTTGAAGGGGACGGGGACTACACCTTC	CSVEGDGDYTF
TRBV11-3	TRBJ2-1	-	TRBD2	TGTGCGAGCAGCCTAGGAACTAGCGGGCAGCTTGAGCAGTTCTTC	CASSLGTSGQLEQFF
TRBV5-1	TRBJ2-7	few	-	TGCGTCAGCAGCCCCGGGACGATGAGCTCCTATGAGCAGTACTTC	CVSSPGTMSSYEQYF
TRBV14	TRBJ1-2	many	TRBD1	TGTGCCAGCAGCCAGAGGGGCCGACAGGGCGGCTATGGCTACACCTTC	CASSQRGRQGGYGYTF
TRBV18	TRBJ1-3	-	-	TGTGCCAGCTCACCAATCGGCGGGGCTGGCTCTGGAAACACCATATATTTT	CASSPIGGAGSGNTIYF
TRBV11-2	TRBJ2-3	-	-	TGTGCCAGCAGGGCCTCTGTTACTAGCACAGATACGCACTATTTT	CASRASVTSTDTHYF
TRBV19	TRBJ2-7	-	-	TGTGCCAGTAGTCATACCCCTTCCTACGAGCAGTACTTC	CASSHTPSYEQYF
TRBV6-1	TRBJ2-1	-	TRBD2	TGTGCAAGGAGTATCCGACTAGCGGGAGGGCCGTACAATGAGCAGTTCTTC	CARSIRLAGGPYNEQFF
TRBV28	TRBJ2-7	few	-	TGTGCCAGCAACAGACGGGACTTATCCTACGGGCAGTACTTC	CASNRRDLSYGQYF
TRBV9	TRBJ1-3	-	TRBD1	TGTGCCAGCAGCTCAGGGGGTTCTGGAAGCACCATATATTTT	CASSSGGSGSTIYF
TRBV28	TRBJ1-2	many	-	TGTGCCAGCAGTTTAATTGGGCTTCAGGACTATGGCTACACCTTC	CASSLIGLQDYGYTF
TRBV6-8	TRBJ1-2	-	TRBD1	TGTGCCAGCAATCCCCCGGACAGGGTTTACTATGGCTACACCTTC	CASNPPDRVYYGYTF
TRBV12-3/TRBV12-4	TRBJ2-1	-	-	TGTGGCACCTCCTCCCCGGAAGGGCGCCCATTGAATGAGCAGTTCTTC	CGTSSPEGRPLNEQFF
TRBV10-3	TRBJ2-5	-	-	TGTGCCACCAGTGAATCGGCAGCCCAAGAGACCCAGTACTTC	CATSESAAQETQYF
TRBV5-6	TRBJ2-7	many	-	TGTGCCAGCAGCGTTGGATGGAGGGGGCAAGAGGGCGAGCAGTACTTC	CASSVGWRGQEGEQYF
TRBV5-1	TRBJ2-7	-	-	TGCGTCAGCAGCTTGGAAAGGGGGGAGTACGAGCAGTACTTC	CVSSLERGEYEQYF
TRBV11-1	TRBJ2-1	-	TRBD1	TGTGTTAGCAGCACCCCACGGGACAGCTACAATGAGCAGTTCTTC	CVSSTPRDSYNEQFF
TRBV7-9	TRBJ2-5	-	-	TGTGCCAGCAGCTCGACAGACCATACCCAAGATACCCAGTACTTC	CASSSTDHTQDTQYF
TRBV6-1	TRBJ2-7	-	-	TGTGTCAGCAGTTCACGGCGGAGCTCCTACGAGCAGTACTTC	CVSSSRRSSYEQYF
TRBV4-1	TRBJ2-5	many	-	TGCGCCAGCAGCCAAGATTTGGGGGATTGGGAGACCCAGTACTTC	CASSQDLGDWETQYF
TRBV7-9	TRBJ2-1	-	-	TGTGTCAGCAGCTTACATCCGGATGAGCAGCTCTTC	CVSSLHPDEQLF
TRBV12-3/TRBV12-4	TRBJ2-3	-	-	TGTGCCAGCAGTTTGGGGAGTCGAGCCCGAAGGACGGATACGCAGTATTTT	CASSLGSRARRTDTQYF
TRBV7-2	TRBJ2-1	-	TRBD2	TGTGCCAGCAGCGCCAGAACTAGCGGGAGTAATGTGCAGTTCTTC	CASSARTSGSNVQFF
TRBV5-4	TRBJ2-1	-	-	TGTGCCAGCAGCTTATCTAGTGGGAGCCAAAATGAGCAGTTCTTC	CASSLSSGSQNEQFF
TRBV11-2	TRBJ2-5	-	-	TGTGCCAGCAGGATCCAGGGATGGGAGAGCCAGTGTTTC	CASRIQGWESQCF
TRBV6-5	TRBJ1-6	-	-	TGTGCCAGCAGTTACAGTCCGGCAGCGGGCCTTTCACCCCTCCACTTT	CASSYSPAAGLSPLHF
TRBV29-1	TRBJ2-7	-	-	TGCAGCGTAACGGGACAAGAATTCTGCGAGCAGTACTTT	CSVTGQEFCEQYF
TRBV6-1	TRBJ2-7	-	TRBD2	TGTGCCAGCACTGAAATAAGCGGGAGCCACCTCGAGCAATACTTC	CASTEISGSHLEQYF
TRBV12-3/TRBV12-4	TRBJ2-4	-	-	TGTGCCAGCCGAACAGGGACCAAAAACATTCAGCACTTC	CASRTGTKNIQHF
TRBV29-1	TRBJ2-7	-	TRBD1	TGCGGCGTTGAACTGACAGGGATCCCCTATGAGCAGTACTTC	CGVELTGIPYEQYF
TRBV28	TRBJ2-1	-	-	TGTGCCAGCAGTCCGAACGACGGACACAATGAGCAGTTCTTC	CASSPNDGHNEQFF
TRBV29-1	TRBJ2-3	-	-	TGCAGCGCTAGAGGGGGACGGGAAAGGACAGATACGCAGTATTTT	CSARGGRERTDTQYF
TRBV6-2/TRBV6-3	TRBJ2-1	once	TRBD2	TGTGCTAGCAGGCCCCCCGCTAGCGGGACCTATGAGCAGTTCTTC	CASRPPASGTYEQFF
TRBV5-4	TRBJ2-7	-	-	TGTGCCAGCAGCGACTGGGACGGCGAACAGTACTTC	CASSDWDGEQYF
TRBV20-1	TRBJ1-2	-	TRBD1	TGCAGTGCTGTCCCAGGGGGACACTATGGCTACACCTTC	CSAVPGGHYGYTF
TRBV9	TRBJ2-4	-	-	TGTGCCAGCAGCGTTCTATCGGGGTTCAACATTCAGTACTTC	CASSVLSGFNIQYF
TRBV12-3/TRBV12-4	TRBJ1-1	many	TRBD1	TGTGCCAGCAGTTCCAACAGGGGGCGGGCCACTGAAGCTTTCTTT	CASSSNRGRATEAFF